A single sample is the source of the 15 T cell receptor beta chains below, sequenced in a study of shared clonotypes between healthy human individuals. Data came from immunoSEQ multiplex PCR; TCRdb stores just in-frame clones and leaves some out. The sample shows 300,000 to 400,000 clones, over 70% of them seen only once. Sequenced material: memory CD4+ T cells sorted from blood. Subset denoted: CD45RA-negative fraction. Receptor source: a man in his thirties or forties in good health.

This clone occurred a few times. Other DNA sequences from this sample encode an identical CDR3 as well. V and J are TRBV5-1 and TRBJ2-4; D call uncertain. CDR1 and CDR2 (germline): SGHRS, YFSETQ. This CDR3 region has 11 residues. Between the trimmed V and J ends, which lost 0 bases and 10 bases, there was a span of 5 bases. The CDR3 DNA sequence: TGCGCCAGCAGCTTGGCTGGAATTCAGTACTTC. Its protein product is CASSLAGIQYF.

The chain links TRBV5-1 to TRBJ2-3; 7 positions agree with TRBD2. This CDR3 is 15 amino acids long. Germline V gene data show CDR1 as SGHRS and CDR2 as YFSETQ. The ends lost 4 bases at V and 4 bases at J; junction bases unmatched: 9. CDR3 nucleotides: TGCGCCAGCAGCCCGCAAGGCGCGGGGGCAGATACGCAGTATTTT. Protein: CASSPQGAGADTQYF.

This sequence joins TRBV6-1 and TRBJ2-7; D possibly corresponds to TRBD2 (6 bases). Germline V gene lookup returns CDR1 MNHNS and CDR2 SASEGT. V was cut by 6 bases and J by 3 bases, with 18 bases left in between. The CDR3 loop spans 15 amino acids. The DNA for the CDR3 is TGTGCCAGCAGCGGAGGGCCTACCTCCTACTACGAGCAGTACTTC. Translation: CASSGGPTSYYEQYF.

The chain couples TRBV25-1 to TRBJ2-2, with D perhaps matching TRBD2 (5 bases). The germline V gene encodes CDR1 MGHDK and CDR2 SYGVNS. The CDR3 spans 14 residues. Trimming removed 2 bases at V and 6 bases at J, with 10 bases between. The CDR3 DNA reads as TGTGCCAGCAGTGAAGGGAGTGAGGCCGGGGAGCTGTTTTTT. It encodes CASSEGSEAGELFF.

The chain is built from TRBV28 and TRBJ1-1; maybe TRBD1 (6 bases). The germline gives CDR1 MDHEN, CDR2 SYDVKM. The CDR3 is made up of 14 amino acids. Trimming took off 4 bases at V and 7 bases at J, with 16 bases between the two ends. CDR3 in DNA: TGTGCCAGCAGTTCCAGATGGGGGGCCCTTGAAGCTTTCTTT. This codes for CASSSRWGALEAFF. The full variable domain, completed using reference TRBV28 and TRBJ1-1, is DVKVTQSSRYLVKRTGEKVFLECVQDMDHENMFWYRQDPGLGLRLIYFSYDVKMKEKGDIPEGYSVSREKKERFSLILESASTNQTSMYLCASSSRWGALEAFFGQGTRLTVV.

The V and J genes are TRBV6-6 and TRBJ2-5, with no clear D. CDR1 is MNHNY and CDR2 is SVGAGI in the germline V gene (reference sequence). Trimming took 4 bases from V and 4 from J, leaving 7 bases between them. The CDR3 has 12 amino acids. The CDR3 sequence: CASSFNRETQYF. CDR3 bases: TGTGCCAGCAGTTTTAATCGAGAGACCCAGTACTTC.

The gene calls are TRBV19 and TRBJ2-3; D may be TRBD2 (5 bases). CDR1 LNHDA and CDR2 SQIVND come from the germline V gene (reference sequence). Trimming pared 5 bases from V and 0 bases from J, leaving 12 bases between. The CDR3 has 15 residues. In DNA, the CDR3 is TGTGCCAGTAGTTCTCCCCGGACTAGCACAGATACGCAGTATTTT. Translated, it gives CASSSPRTSTDTQYF. The whole variable domain, filled in from reference TRBV19 and TRBJ2-3, reads DGGITQSPKYLFRKEGQNVTLSCEQNLNHDAMYWYRQDPGQGLRLIYYSQIVNDFQKGDIAEGYSVSREKKESFPLTVTSAQKNPTAFYLCASSSPRTSTDTQYFGPGTRLTVL.

The rearrangement joins TRBV28 to TRBJ1-1, with 8 bases matching TRBD1. The CDR3 totals 18 residues. Unmatched junction bases numbered 11, after V lost 2 bases and J lost 0 bases. The germline gives CDR1 MDHEN, CDR2 SYDVKM. For the CDR3, the DNA is TGTGCCAGCAGTTTAGGGTCCAGGGGGCGCTTATTGAACACTGAAGCTTTCTTT. Protein sequence: CASSLGSRGRLLNTEAFF.

The V call is TRBV7-2, the J call TRBJ1-1, with 10 positions matching TRBD1. The junction had 9 bases not matched to a gene; V was cut back by 5 bases and J by 0 bases. The length of the CDR3 is 17 residues. Germline CDR1 and CDR2: SGHTA and FQGNSA. The CDR3 DNA reads as TGTGCCAGCAGCCCCCACCGGGACAGGGGTTTGAACACTGAAGCTTTCTTT. Protein: CASSPHRDRGLNTEAFF.

The chain carries TRBV11-1 and TRBJ1-5, with D perhaps matching TRBD1 (5 bases). CDR3 length: 15 amino acids. From germline, CDR1 is SGHAT and CDR2 FQDESV (reference sequence). Trimming removed 5 bases from V and 6 bases from J, with 17 bases in between. The CDR3 here is CASSQSGGVGQPQHF. In DNA, the CDR3 is TGTGCCAGCAGCCAGTCGGGGGGTGTGGGTCAGCCCCAGCATTTT. Variable domain in full (rest from reference TRBV11-1 and TRBJ1-5): EAEVAQSPRYKITEKSQAVAFWCDPISGHATLYWYRQILGQGPELLVQFQDESVVDDSQLPKDRFSAERLKGVDSTLKIQPAELGDSAMYLCASSQSGGVGQPQHFGDGTRLSIL.

The chain couples TRBV5-1 to TRBJ1-1; maybe TRBD1 (5 bases). CDR3 size: 14 residues. Germline CDR1 SGHRS, CDR2 YFSETQ. Trimming shortened V by 4 bases and J by 4 bases, and 14 bases separated the two germline ends. CDR3 sequence (DNA): TGCGCCAGCAGCGAGGAGGGACGGGGCACTGAAGCTTTCTTT. Translated: CASSEEGRGTEAFF.

V and J are TRBV5-5 and TRBJ1-3; no clear D. V was clipped by 2 bases and J by 0 bases, with 12 bases between them. The CDR3 totals 16 residues. Germline V CDR1 and CDR2: SGHKS, YYEKEE (reference sequence). CDR3 region: CASSLGQPRSGNTIYF. The DNA for the CDR3 is TGTGCCAGCAGCTTAGGGCAGCCTCGCTCTGGAAACACCATATATTTT. Together with reference TRBV5-5 and TRBJ1-3, the CDR3 gives the full variable domain: DAGVTQSPTHLIKTRGQQVTLRCSPISGHKSVSWYQQVLGQGPQFIFQYYEKEERGRGNFPDRFSARQFPNYSSELNVNALLLGDSALYLCASSLGQPRSGNTIYFGEGSWLTVV.

This chain uses TRBV6-1 with TRBJ2-5; D might be TRBD2 (6 bases). CDR1 and CDR2 (germline): MNHNS, SASEGT. This CDR3 is built from 15 residues. V was pared by 3 bases and J by 1 base, with 12 bases between. The chain's CDR3 is CASSDYAGSQETQYF. In nucleotides, the CDR3 is TGTGCCAGCAGTGATTATGCGGGATCCCAAGAGACCCAGTACTTC.

This chain links TRBV29-1 with TRBJ2-1, with 10 bases aligning to TRBD2. The germline CDR1 and CDR2 sequences are SQVTM and ANQGSEA. The CDR3 sequence is 15 residues long. Trimming removed 5 bases from V and 2 bases from J; junction bases left unmatched: 6. The CDR3 region is CSVSGRDTAYNEQFF. For the CDR3, the DNA is TGCAGCGTTAGCGGGAGGGACACGGCCTACAATGAGCAGTTCTTC.

The rearrangement uses TRBV30 and TRBJ2-1; D not resolved. Germline CDR1 GTSNPN, CDR2 SVGIG (reference sequence). This CDR3 is 14 amino acids long. V lost 4 bases, J lost 0 bases, and 10 bases lay in between. The CDR3 sequence is CAWNGQSSYNEQFF. The CDR3, as DNA: TGTGCCTGGAACGGGCAAAGCTCCTACAATGAGCAGTTCTTC.